This is a list of T cell receptor beta chains from one sample in a study of blood T cell repertoires in COVID-19. The method was immunoSEQ multiplex PCR; TCRdb's version includes in-frame clones alone and lacks a portion of them. The data contain fewer than 350,000 clones, about 82% of them seen just once; the ten biggest clones take up approximately 7.5%. Input material: peripheral blood. These receptors came from a human donor in a cohort sampled during active COVID-19. Each CDR3 is given with its conserved first and last residue. A D gene is named only where the DNA matches it firmly. Clone size, where shown, is once, few, many, or a class for clones that have expanded.

J,D,V,size,CDR3,DNA
TRBJ1-1,NA,TRBV18,NA,CASSPLGVEAFF,TGTGCCAGCTCACCATTAGGAGTTGAAGCTTTCTTT
TRBJ2-3,NA,TRBV24-1,NA,CATSDSRESPIDTQYF,TGTGCCACCAGTGATTCCCGGGAGAGTCCCATTGATACGCAGTATTTT
TRBJ2-4,NA,TRBV6-5,NA,CASSNRVLNKNIQYF,TGTGCCAGCAGTAACAGGGTTTTGAACAAAAACATTCAGTACTTC
TRBJ1-1,TRBD1,TRBV6-5,NA,CASSRRQGALTEAFF,TGTGCCAGCAGTCGACGACAGGGGGCGCTTACTGAAGCTTTCTTT
TRBJ2-2,NA,TRBV18,NA,CASSLRQELTGELFF,TGTGCCAGCTCACTACGTCAGGAACTGACCGGGGAGCTGTTTTTT
TRBJ1-1,NA,TRBV12-5,NA,CASRIMNTEAFF,TGTGCTTCGCGGATCATGAACACTGAAGCTTTCTTT
TRBJ1-2,NA,TRBV6-5,NA,CASRGGLYGYTF,TGTGCCAGCAGGGGGGGGCTCTACGGCTACACCTTC
TRBJ1-2,NA,TRBV4-1,few,CASSQGLGRGFNYGYTF,TGCGCCAGCAGCCAAGGTCTTGGGCGGGGCTTTAACTATGGCTACACCTTC
TRBJ1-1,NA,TRBV4-1,NA,CASSQEPGGADTEAFF,TGCGCCAGCAGCCAAGAGCCGGGGGGGGCGGACACTGAAGCTTTCTTT
TRBJ2-3,NA,TRBV9,NA,CASSAGGGDTQYF,TGTGCCAGCAGCGCGGGGGGCGGGGATACGCAGTATTTT
TRBJ2-3,NA,TRBV3-1/TRBV3-2,NA,CASSQVGAGAFTQYF,TGTGCCAGCAGCCAAGTTGGCGCGGGGGCATTTACGCAGTATTTT
TRBJ1-2,NA,TRBV19,few,CASSIRTLSYGYTF,TGTGCCAGTAGTATTCGGACACTCTCCTATGGCTACACCTTC
TRBJ1-2,TRBD1,TRBV18,NA,CASSLGTGETNGYTF,TGTGCCAGCTCACTCGGGACAGGGGAGACGAATGGCTACACCTTC